This T cell receptor (beta chain) was identified in a study of identical twins. TCRdb reprocessed the 5' RACE reads with MiXCR, giving one entry per CDR3 protein. The sample records about 730,000 distinct CDR3 sequences, approximately 22% being singletons. This CDR3 is 18 amino acids long. Trimming removed 4 bases from V and 2 bases from J, with 22 bases in between. Germline values: CDR1 SGHAT, CDR2 FQNNGV. This clonotype was observed a handful of times. The same data also went into a second study, on T cells expressing NK-cell markers.

The V call is TRBV11-2, the J call TRBJ2-3, with a tentative D call TRBD1 (5 bases). This TCR derives from a woman aged 18-29 years in good health. Sample: PBMCs. CDR3: CASSYSRQTSTFTDTQYF. DNA for the CDR3: TGTGCCAGCAGCTATTCGAGACAGACTTCTACTTTCACAGATACGCAGTATTTT.